This section outlines one T cell receptor beta chain sequence together with its context. Sequenced by immunoSEQ multiplex PCR; TCRdb stores in-frame clones only, minus some. The sample lists 38,000 or so clones; about 94% were seen once. Trimming shortened V by 5 bases and J by 4 bases, and 17 bases separated the two germline ends. The CDR3 has 16 residues. Germline CDR1 is MNHEY and CDR2 is SMNVEV (reference sequence). These data originate in a study of T cell changes during pregnancy in multiple sclerosis. This sequence joins TRBV27 and TRBJ1-4; D is possibly TRBD1 (6 bases). Material: CD4+ T cells from peripheral blood mononuclear cells, obtained in the second trimester of pregnancy. The receptor's source is a female donor with multiple sclerosis, enrolled in a pregnancy study. The CDR3 here is CASSPIINRVNEKLFF. As DNA, the CDR3 is TGTGCCAGCAGTCCTATTATAAACAGGGTTAATGAAAAACTGTTTTTT.